This TCR beta chain was profiled in a study of T cell responses to AZD1222 COVID-19 vaccine. Regarding this clone: Its antigen is unidentified.

The CDR3 extends over 14 amino acids. Germline CDR1 SGHDT, CDR2 YYEEEE. The V gene end was trimmed by 3 bases and the J gene end by 7 bases; junction bases not matched to a gene: 8. TCRdb's table, derived via immunoSEQ multiplex PCR, lists solely in-frame clones and lacks some. The sample has about 150,000 clones, about nine tenths seen once. Whole-study results and caveats: Baseline antibody screening turned up just six or seven seropositive AZD1222 recipients. Elevations in Spike-specific TCR breadth and depth followed administration of two AZD1222 doses. Without day 14 samples, only post-peak T cell repertoires were studied. Females outnumbered males among donors, who were mostly white British; clonal diversity was possibly underestimated.

The chain has TRBV5-6 and TRBJ1-2, with 8 bases identical to TRBD1. This TCR was recovered from an adult who received the AZD1222 COVID-19 vaccine. The source was peripheral blood, collected 28 days after the second AZD1222 dose. DNA of the CDR3: TGTGCCAGCAGCTCCAACAGGGGGTGGGGTGGCTACACCTTC. This encodes CASSSNRGWGGYTF.